This T cell receptor beta chain comes out of a study of T-cell reconstitution after alpha-beta-depleted transplantation in children. CDR3 size: 15 residues. The V segment lost 6 bases and the J segment 7 bases; nucleotides outside the gene matches: 11. The library targeted TCRbeta and was prepared with unique molecular identifiers. TCRdb used MiXCR to reprocess the PCR reads, holding one entry per CDR3 protein. Counted here are hundreds of thousands of distinct CDR3 sequences, 16% occurring once; the ten biggest clones make up 0.9% to 1.2%. This chain joins TRBV12-3 or TRBV12-4 and TRBJ2-1; 8 bases are a match to TRBD1. This receptor was obtained from a human donor who donated a stem cell graft to a child with acute myeloid leukemia. Sample: PBMCs from the stem cell graft donor, taken from the stem cell graft. CDR3 residues: CASSRGQGMKNEQFF. The DNA for the CDR3 is TGTGCCAGCAGCCGTGGACAGGGAATGAAGAATGAGCAGTTCTTC.